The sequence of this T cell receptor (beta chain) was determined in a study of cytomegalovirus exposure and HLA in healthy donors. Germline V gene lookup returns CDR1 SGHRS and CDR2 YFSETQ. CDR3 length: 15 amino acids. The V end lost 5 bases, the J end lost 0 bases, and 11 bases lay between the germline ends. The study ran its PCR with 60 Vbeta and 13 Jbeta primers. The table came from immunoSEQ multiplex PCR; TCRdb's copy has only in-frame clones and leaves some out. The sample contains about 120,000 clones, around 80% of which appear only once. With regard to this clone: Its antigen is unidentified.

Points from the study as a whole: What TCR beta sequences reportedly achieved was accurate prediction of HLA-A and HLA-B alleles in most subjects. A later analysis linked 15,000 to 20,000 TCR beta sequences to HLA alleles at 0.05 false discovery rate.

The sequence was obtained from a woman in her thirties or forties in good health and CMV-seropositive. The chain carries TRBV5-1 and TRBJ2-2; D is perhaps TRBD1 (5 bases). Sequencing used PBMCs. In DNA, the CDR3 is TGCGCCAGCAGGCCAGGGCCCTCGAACACCGGGGAGCTGTTTTTT. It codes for CASRPGPSNTGELFF.